The clone carrying this TCR beta chain appeared many times. These data belong to a study of metastatic and nonmetastatic thyroid tumors. Original analysis: Clinicopathological groups supplied CDR3 differences that were used to build a distant-metastasis classifier for papillary thyroid cancer. TCRdb re-analyzed the PCR reads through MiXCR. The V and J calls follow TCRdb's processing rather than the paper's. There are approximately 30,000 clones in the sample; approximately 16% occur only once, and 3.4% lies in the top ten. No treatment had been given to any patient before thyroid surgery. Sample: blood. The source is a female donor with papillary thyroid cancer or a benign thyroid nodule (not recorded which). Some clones in this sample may be carry-over from other donors' samples.

CDR3 bases: TGCGCCAGCAGTGATAGGGGGGGACCGGGACAGGGTCTCACCTTC. Encoded protein: CASSDRGGPGQGLTF. V gene TRBV10-1 combines with J gene TRBJ1-2; 9 bases line up with TRBD1. Germline CDR1 reads WNHNN; CDR2 reads SYGVQD (reference sequence). The junction had 15 bases not matched to a gene; V was cut back by 3 bases and J by 13 bases. This CDR3 has 15 residues.